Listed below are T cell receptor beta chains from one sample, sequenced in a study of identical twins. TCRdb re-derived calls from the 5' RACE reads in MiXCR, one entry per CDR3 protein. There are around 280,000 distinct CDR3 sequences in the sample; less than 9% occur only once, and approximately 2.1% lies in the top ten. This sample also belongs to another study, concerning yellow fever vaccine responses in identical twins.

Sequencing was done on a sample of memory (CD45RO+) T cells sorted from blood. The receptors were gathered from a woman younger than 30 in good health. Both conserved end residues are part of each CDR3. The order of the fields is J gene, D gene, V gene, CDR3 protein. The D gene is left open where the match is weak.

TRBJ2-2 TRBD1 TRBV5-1 CASSLGQGSTGELFF
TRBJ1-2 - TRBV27 CASSLKPWGYGYTF
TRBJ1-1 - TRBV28 CASSFREYTEAFF
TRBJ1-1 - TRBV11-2 CASSLDRTNTEAFF
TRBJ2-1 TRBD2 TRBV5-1 CASSLTSGSANEQFF
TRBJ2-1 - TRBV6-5 CASSYVGAYNEQFF
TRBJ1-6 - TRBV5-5 CASSSEGTKNSPLHF
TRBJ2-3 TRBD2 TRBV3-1 CASSPLAAEGTDTQYF
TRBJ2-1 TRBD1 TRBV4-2 CASSPLVGQGGYNEQFF
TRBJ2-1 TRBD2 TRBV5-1 CASGGEWSFYNEQFF
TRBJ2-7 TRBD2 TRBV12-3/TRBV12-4 CASSWGGASYEQYF
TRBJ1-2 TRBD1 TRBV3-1 CASSQAGTGLFGGYTF
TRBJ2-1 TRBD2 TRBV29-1 CSVSGRGNNEQFF
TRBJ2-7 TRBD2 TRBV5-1 CASSFSPGLGSYEQYF
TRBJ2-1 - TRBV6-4 CASSERTGTYNEQFF
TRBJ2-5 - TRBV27 CASSWSREETQYF
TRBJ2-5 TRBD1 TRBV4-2 CASSQDLDRGETQYF
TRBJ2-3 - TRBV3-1 CASSQDLLAPGTDTQYF
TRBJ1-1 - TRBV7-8 CASSGGKRSEAFF
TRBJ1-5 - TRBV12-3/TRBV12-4 CASSLFGGADQPQHF
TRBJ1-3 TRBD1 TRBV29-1 CSVGQGYGNTIYF
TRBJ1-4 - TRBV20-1 CSARWNSNEKLFF
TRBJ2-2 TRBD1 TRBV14 CASSSTGFVGELFF
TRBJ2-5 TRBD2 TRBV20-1 CSAKDSAGEVETQYF
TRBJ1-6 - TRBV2 CASRTGSNTRNSPLHF
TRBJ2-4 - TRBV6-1 CASSEAEEGPKNIQYF
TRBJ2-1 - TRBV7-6 CASNQGPTQGGDEQFF
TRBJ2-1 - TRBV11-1 CASSLGGAGTGFMREQFF
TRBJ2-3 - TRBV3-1 CASSQDVPDTQYF
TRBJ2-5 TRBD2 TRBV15 CATSQLATETQYF
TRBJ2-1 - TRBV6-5 CASSYAWGDNYNEQFF
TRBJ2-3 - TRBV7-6 CASSLATRGDTQYF
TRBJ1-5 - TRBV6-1 CASSLWTGVQWPQHF
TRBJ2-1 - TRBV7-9 CASSGGGHNEQFF
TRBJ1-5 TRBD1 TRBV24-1 CATSPGTGNQPQHF
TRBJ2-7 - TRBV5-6 CASSDGGGGGDEQYF
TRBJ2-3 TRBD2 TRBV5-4 CASSLRAGVSGTDTQYF
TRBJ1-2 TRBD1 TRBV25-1 CASFDRGYGYTF
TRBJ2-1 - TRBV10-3 CAIQDKWDNEGQFF
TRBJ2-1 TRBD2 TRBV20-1 CSARKGAGSSYNEQFF
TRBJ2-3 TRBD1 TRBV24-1 CATSDYSGTVIADTQYF
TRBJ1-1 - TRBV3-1 CASSQAGAAFF
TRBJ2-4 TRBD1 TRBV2 CASKQGQGPNIQYF
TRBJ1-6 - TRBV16 CASSQSRLGDSPLHF
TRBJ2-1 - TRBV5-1 CASSASDFNEQFF
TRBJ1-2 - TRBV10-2 CASWGLERTANYGYTF
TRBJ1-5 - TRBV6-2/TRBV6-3 CASSYTARQDSNQPQHF
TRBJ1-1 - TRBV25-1 CASSEQVYTEAFF
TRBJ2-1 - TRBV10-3 CATTAWSSYNEQFF
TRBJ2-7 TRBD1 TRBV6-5 CASSSGQGTYEQYF
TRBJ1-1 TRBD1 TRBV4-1 CASSQEGLAGGRLGTEAFF
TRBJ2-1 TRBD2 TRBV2 CASSLLAGFYNEQFF